This T cell receptor beta chain was documented in a study of cytomegalovirus exposure and HLA in healthy donors. With respect to this clone: The target antigen is unknown.

General observations from the study: With further analysis later on, most CMV-associated TCR beta chains appeared HLA-restricted. Sequencing likely produced, as an artifact, a cluster of highly shared sequence variants.

The PCR used 60 Vbeta and 13 Jbeta primers. The data were produced by immunoSEQ multiplex PCR, yet TCRdb's version contains in-frame clones alone and is incomplete. This table has about 150,000 clones, roughly 79% appearing once. With 1 base removed from V and 0 bases from J, the gap between germline ends came to 6 bases. The CDR3 extends over 15 amino acids. Germline CDR1 reads LNHDA; CDR2 reads SQIVND (reference sequence). This clonotype originated in a man younger than 35 in good health and CMV-seronegative. Sequencing was performed on PBMCs. This chain joins TRBV19 and TRBJ2-2; possible D gene TRBD2, 6 bases. The CDR3 is CASSIGGANTGELFF. The DNA for the CDR3 is TGTGCCAGTAGTATAGGGGGGGCGAACACCGGGGAGCTGTTTTTT. Full variable domain (remainder filled in from reference TRBV19 and TRBJ2-2): DGGITQSPKYLFRKEGQNVTLSCEQNLNHDAMYWYRQDPGQGLRLIYYSQIVNDFQKGDIAEGYSVSREKKESFPLTVTSAQKNPTAFYLCASSIGGANTGELFFGEGSRLTVL.